The 11 T cell receptor beta chains listed next were all sequenced from one sample in a study of blood T cell repertoires in COVID-19. Data came from immunoSEQ multiplex PCR; TCRdb stores just in-frame clones and leaves some out. The sample yields under 35,000 clones, roughly nine tenths seen once. Sample: peripheral blood. These receptors all come from a human donor in a cohort sampled during active COVID-19.

This clone was recorded only once. This rearrangement joins TRBV19 to TRBJ1-1; 7 positions agree with TRBD1. Germline CDR1 and CDR2: LNHDA and SQIVND (reference sequence). This CDR3 has 14 residues. J was trimmed by 0 bases and V by 9 bases; bases with no gene match: 7. CDR3 nucleotides: TGTGCCAGCAAACAGGGGCCGATGAACACTGAAGCTTTCTTT. Amino acid sequence: CASKQGPMNTEAFF.

The gene calls are TRBV12-3 or TRBV12-4 and TRBJ1-1; perhaps TRBD1 as D (5 bases). V lost 6 bases and J 1 base, leaving 9 bases between the germline ends. The CDR3 is 13 amino acids. CDR3 sequence (DNA): TGTGCCAGCAGACTGACAGAGAACACTGAAGCTTTCTTT. Residues: CASRLTENTEAFF.

The V gene is TRBV5-1, the J gene TRBJ2-5; 8 bases are shared with TRBD2. With 0 bases clipped from V and 4 bases from J, the junction kept 8 bases outside the gene matches. The CDR3 is made up of 16 amino acids. CDR1 is SGHRS, CDR2 YFSETQ, per germline. The CDR3 loop reads CASSLDFGTSRETQYF. DNA for the CDR3: TGCGCCAGCAGCTTGGATTTCGGGACTAGTAGAGAGACCCAGTACTTC.

J is TRBJ2-3 and V is TRBV4-2; TRBD2 matches 12 bases. The CDR3 covers 16 residues. The J segment lost 6 bases and the V segment lost 2 bases, leaving 6 bases of the junction unmatched. CDR1 LGHNA and CDR2 YNFKEQ come from the germline V gene. The CDR3 region is CASSQPRTSGTDTQYF. CDR3 DNA sequence: TGTGCCAGCAGCCAACCACGGACTAGCGGGACCGATACGCAGTATTTT.

This chain uses TRBV25-1 with TRBJ1-6, with D tentatively TRBD1 (5 bases). The V gene's germline CDR1 is MGHDK and CDR2 SYGVNS. This CDR3 comprises 14 residues. Trimming took off 1 base at V and 9 bases at J, with 10 bases between the two ends. The CDR3 protein is CASSEWQGTSPLHF. CDR3 DNA: TGTGCCAGCAGTGAATGGCAGGGTACTTCACCCCTCCACTTT.

The chain is built from TRBV6-5 and TRBJ1-2; tentatively, D is TRBD1 (5 bases). The length of the CDR3 is 13 residues. CDR1 is MNHEY, CDR2 SVGAGI, per germline. Trimming took off 5 bases at V and 3 bases at J, with 10 bases between the two ends. CDR3 nucleotide sequence: TGTGCCAGCAGTCTCGCAGGGTACTATGGCTACACCTTC. This gives the protein CASSLAGYYGYTF.

Comment on this clone: The sample carries other DNA sequences with the same CDR3. The V and J genes are TRBV6-6 and TRBJ1-1; D gene unclear. This CDR3 has 14 residues. V dropped 0 bases and J dropped 1 base, with 6 bases sitting between them. CDR1 and CDR2 from the germline V gene are MNHNY and SVGAGI (reference sequence). In nucleotides, the CDR3 is TGTGCCAGCAGTTACTCAGAGGGGAACACTGAAGCTTTCTTT. Amino acid sequence: CASSYSEGNTEAFF.

V usage is TRBV4-1 and J usage is TRBJ2-2; 12 nucleotides line up with TRBD2. The CDR3 has 16 amino acids. Germline lookup yields CDR1 MGHRA and CDR2 YSYEKL. The trim removed 4 bases at V and 8 bases at J, leaving 8 bases unmatched. The CDR3, as DNA: TGCGCCAGCAGCCCAAGAGGACTAGCGGGGTCAGGGGAGCTGTTTTTT. The encoded protein is CASSPRGLAGSGELFF.

The rearrangement uses TRBV6-5 and TRBJ1-2, with D possibly being TRBD1 (6 bases). Germline V gene lookup returns CDR1 MNHEY and CDR2 SVGAGI. The CDR3 is 12 residues long. V was trimmed by 6 bases and J by 7 bases, leaving 12 bases between them. CDR3 loop: CASRAGVAGYTF. CDR3 sequence (DNA): TGTGCCAGCAGAGCAGGGGTTGCTGGCTACACCTTC.

This clone came up once. The chain is built from TRBV25-1 and TRBJ2-1; 10 bases are shared with TRBD2. CDR3 length: 16 amino acids. V gave up 6 bases and J gave up 7 bases; unmatched junction bases: 12. Germline CDR1 is MGHDK and CDR2 is SYGVNS. CDR3 amino acids: CASSAQAGGPRNEQFF. The CDR3 DNA reads TGTGCCAGCAGCGCTCAAGCGGGAGGGCCGAGGAATGAGCAGTTCTTC.

The gene calls are TRBV19 and TRBJ1-2; 7 nucleotides agree with TRBD1. The CDR3 loop spans 13 amino acids. The germline V gene has CDR1 LNHDA and CDR2 SQIVND (reference sequence). V shed 11 bases and J 4 bases; nucleotides not matched to a gene: 10. The CDR3 nucleotides are TGTGCCGCATACAGGGGCTTAGGCTATGGCTACACCTTC. This gives the protein CAAYRGLGYGYTF.